This T cell receptor (beta chain) was captured by sequencing in a study of radiotherapy plus CTLA-4 blockade in lung cancer. Study information: Objective responses occurred in roughly 20% of patients; around 31% had disease control.

Study-level findings and limits: Blood saw expansion of tumor-derived TCR clones after radiotherapy plus ipilimumab.

Remarks on this clone: Its antigen remains unknown.

Method: immunoSEQ multiplex PCR; TCRdb's copy keeps in-frame clones and lacks some. The sample has around 100,000 clones; about 80% are singletons. The receptor was derived from a human donor with non-small cell lung cancer that progressed on radiotherapy plus ipilimumab. Some clones in this sample may be carry-over from other donors' samples. The sample consisted of peripheral blood, taken from a patient treated with radiotherapy plus ipilimumab.

The CDR3, as DNA: TGTGCCAGCAGTGACTCGGGGGAAGCTATCGGCTACACCTTC. Translating gives CASSDSGEAIGYTF. J is TRBJ1-2 and V is TRBV6-4; D might be TRBD1 (5 bases). The CDR3 loop spans 14 amino acids. Per germline, CDR1 MRHNA and CDR2 SNTAGT. V shed 0 bases and J shed 8 bases, with 13 bases lying between them.